One and the same sample provided the 8 T cell receptor beta chains below, sequenced in a study of Ad26.COV2.S vaccination and SARS-CoV-2 variants. Assay used: immunoSEQ multiplex PCR; TCRdb lists only in-frame clones, some missing. The sample includes 320,000 or so clones, 85% to 90% of them seen just once. Described treatment: about 20 received Ad26.COV2.S at low or high dose, single or two shots; a few received placebo; per-sample allocation not given. Samples came from day 63 after the first vaccine or placebo injection. The specimen was peripheral blood, collected in a trial of Ad26.COV2.S vaccine versus placebo. The origin of the receptors is a person aged 18-60 years who received the Ad26.COV2.S COVID-19 vaccine or a placebo.

The V gene is TRBV10-3, the J gene TRBJ2-1; a weak D match, TRBD2 (6 bases). This CDR3 region has 16 residues. Trimming left V 4 bases short and J 6 bases short, with 19 bases between. The germline gives CDR1 ENHRY, CDR2 SYGVKD. CDR3 in amino acids: CAISGRNAGRGNEQFF. DNA for the CDR3: TGTGCCATCAGTGGTCGTAATGCAGGGCGGGGCAATGAGCAGTTCTTC.

The V call is TRBV12-3 or TRBV12-4, the J call TRBJ1-2; D not certain. This CDR3 contains 12 residues. V was trimmed by 6 bases and J by 5 bases, leaving 10 bases between them. CDR3 sequence: CASSMTSYGYTF. The CDR3 DNA is TGTGCCAGCAGCATGACAAGTTATGGCTACACCTTC.

The chain uses TRBV19 and TRBJ2-3, with D perhaps assigned TRBD1 or TRBD2 (5 bases each). From germline, CDR1 is LNHDA and CDR2 SQIVND (reference sequence). Trimming stripped 5 bases from V and 4 bases from J, with 22 bases between. This CDR3 region has 17 residues. CDR3 sequence: CASSPDSLWTGADTQYF. DNA of the CDR3: TGTGCCAGTAGTCCCGACAGTCTATGGACTGGCGCAGATACGCAGTATTTT.

The V call is TRBV6-5, the J call TRBJ2-5, with D unresolved. Germline lookup yields CDR1 MNHEY and CDR2 SVGAGI. The CDR3 is 11 residues long. The V and J ends lost 4 bases and 7 bases respectively, with 7 bases between them. CDR3 residues: CASSFRGTQYF. CDR3 nucleotides: TGTGCCAGCAGTTTTCGCGGGACCCAGTACTTC.

The rearrangement joins TRBV19 to TRBJ2-7; possible D gene TRBD2, 6 bases. The ends were cut back, 4 bases at V and 2 bases at J, with 12 bases in the middle. The CDR3 sequence is 14 residues long. Germline lookup yields CDR1 LNHDA and CDR2 SQIVND (reference sequence). In DNA, the CDR3 is TGTGCCAGTAGTAAAGGAGGAGGGGCCTACGAGCAGTACTTC. Translating it yields CASSKGGGAYEQYF.

In its sample, this clone was seen a few times. The V call is TRBV2, the J call TRBJ2-7; D perhaps matches TRBD2 (6 bases). The V end lost 7 bases, the J end lost 4 bases, and 14 bases lay between the germline ends. The CDR3 contains 13 residues. Germline CDR1 reads SNHLY; CDR2 reads FYNNEI. The CDR3 reads CASMRQGGYEQYV. CDR3 nucleotide sequence: TGTGCCAGCATGCGTCAGGGAGGATACGAGCAGTACGTC.

This chain joins TRBV7-2 and TRBJ2-5, with 10 bases identical to TRBD2. Germline loops: CDR1 SGHTA, CDR2 FQGNSA. This CDR3 region has 14 residues. Germline trimming cut 3 bases from V and 4 bases from J; bases unmatched to any gene: 2. CDR3 DNA: TGTGCCAGCAGCTTTTCTAGCGGGGGAGAGACCCAGTACTTC. It specifies CASSFSSGGETQYF.

The chain employs TRBV7-3 and TRBJ2-2; 9 nucleotides match TRBD1. V trimming: 4 bases; J trimming: 3 bases; junction bases outside the gene matches: 3. The CDR3 consists of 15 residues. Germline assignment: CDR1 SGHTA and CDR2 FQGTGA. CDR3 region: CASSWTGDDTGELFF. As DNA, the CDR3 is TGTGCCAGCAGCTGGACAGGGGATGACACCGGGGAGCTGTTTTTT.